This T cell receptor (beta chain) is from a study of blood T cell repertoires in COVID-19. Background on the study: PBMCs, B-cell-depleted T cells, or T cells provided the cDNA or gDNA that made up the material.

The CDR3 covers 14 residues. Germline V CDR1 and CDR2: LGHDT, YNNKEL (reference sequence). Trimming left V 4 bases short and J 3 bases short, with 13 bases between. TCRdb keeps only in-frame clones here, not all; method: immunoSEQ multiplex PCR. The table has some 300,000 clones, about 88% seen once. This chain connects TRBV3-1 (or the pseudogene TRBV3-2) to TRBJ2-7; perhaps TRBD1 as D (5 bases). This TCR was recovered from an older woman with COVID-19, enrolled during active disease. Material: peripheral blood. CDR3 coding DNA: TGTGCCAGCAGCCGGCAGGGTTCGAACTACGAGCAGTACTTC. This codes for CASSRQGSNYEQYF.